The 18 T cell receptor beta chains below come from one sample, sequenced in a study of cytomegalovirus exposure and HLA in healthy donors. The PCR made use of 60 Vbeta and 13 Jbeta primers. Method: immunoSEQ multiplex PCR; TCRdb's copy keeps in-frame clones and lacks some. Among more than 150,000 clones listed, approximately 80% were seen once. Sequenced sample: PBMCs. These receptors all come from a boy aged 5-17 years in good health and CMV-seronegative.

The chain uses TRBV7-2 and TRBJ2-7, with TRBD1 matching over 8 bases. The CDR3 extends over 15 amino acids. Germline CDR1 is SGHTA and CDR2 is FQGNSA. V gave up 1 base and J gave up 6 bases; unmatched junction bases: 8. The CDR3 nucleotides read TGTGCCAGCAGCTTAGAGGGGACAGGAGGCGGCGAGCAGTACTTC. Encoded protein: CASSLEGTGGGEQYF.

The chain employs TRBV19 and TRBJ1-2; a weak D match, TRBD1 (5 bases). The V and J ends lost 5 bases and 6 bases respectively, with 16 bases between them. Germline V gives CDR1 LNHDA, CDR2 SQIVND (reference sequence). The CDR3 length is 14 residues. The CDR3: CASSPRGRADGYTF. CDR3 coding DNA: TGTGCCAGTAGTCCCCGTGGCAGGGCTGATGGCTACACCTTC.

CDR3 sequence: CASSALQGPGQPQHF. The CDR3 bases are TGTGCCAGCAGTGCCCTACAGGGACCGGGGCAGCCCCAGCATTTT. This chain links TRBV6-4 with TRBJ1-5; TRBD1 might be the D (6 bases). Trimming cost V 4 bases and J 7 bases, with 17 bases left between them. The germline V gene encodes CDR1 MRHNA and CDR2 SNTAGT. This CDR3 region has 15 residues.

The CDR3 loop is CASSRSTNTGELFF. Here the CDR3 DNA reads TGTGCCAGCAGTCGATCAACAAACACCGGGGAGCTGTTTTTT. V usage is TRBV2 and J usage is TRBJ2-2, with D hard to call. Trimming shortened V by 5 bases and J by 2 bases, and 9 bases separated the two germline ends. Germline CDR1 and CDR2: SNHLY and FYNNEI. The CDR3 loop spans 14 amino acids.

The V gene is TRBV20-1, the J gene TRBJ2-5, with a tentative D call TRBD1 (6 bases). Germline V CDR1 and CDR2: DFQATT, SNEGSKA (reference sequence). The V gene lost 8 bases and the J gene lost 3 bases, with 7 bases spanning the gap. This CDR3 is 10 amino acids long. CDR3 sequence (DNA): TGCAGTAAGGGGGAAGAGACCCAGTACTTC. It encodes CSKGEETQYF.

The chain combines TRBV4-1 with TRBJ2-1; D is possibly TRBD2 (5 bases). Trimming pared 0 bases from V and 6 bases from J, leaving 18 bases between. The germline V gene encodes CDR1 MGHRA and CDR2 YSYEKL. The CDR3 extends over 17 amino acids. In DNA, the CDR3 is TGCGCCAGCAGCCAAGATGGGGAGAGGCTTAGGTCCAATGAGCAGTTCTTC. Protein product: CASSQDGERLRSNEQFF.

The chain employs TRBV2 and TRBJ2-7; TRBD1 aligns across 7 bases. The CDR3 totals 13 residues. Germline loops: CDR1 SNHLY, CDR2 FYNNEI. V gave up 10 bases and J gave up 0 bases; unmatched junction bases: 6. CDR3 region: CATLGTASYEQYF. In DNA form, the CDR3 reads TGTGCCACACTAGGGACAGCCTCCTACGAGCAGTACTTC.

The CDR3 bases are TGTGCCAGCAGCTCGCCCGGTGGAGACAGGGTAACATACGAGCAGTACTTC. Protein product: CASSSPGGDRVTYEQYF. The chain uses TRBV5-4 and TRBJ2-7; the match to TRBD1 covers 7 bases. Germline CDR1 is SGHNT and CDR2 is YYREEE (reference sequence). Trimming at V came to 3 bases and at J to 4 bases, leaving 16 bases not matched to a gene. The CDR3 covers 17 residues.

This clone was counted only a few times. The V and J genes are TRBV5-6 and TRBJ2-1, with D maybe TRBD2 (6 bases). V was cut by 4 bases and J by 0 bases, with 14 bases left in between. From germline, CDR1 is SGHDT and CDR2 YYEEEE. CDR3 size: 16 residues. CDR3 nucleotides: TGTGCCAGCAGCACAGCCGGGACTTCCTCCTACAATGAGCAGTTCTTC. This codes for CASSTAGTSSYNEQFF.

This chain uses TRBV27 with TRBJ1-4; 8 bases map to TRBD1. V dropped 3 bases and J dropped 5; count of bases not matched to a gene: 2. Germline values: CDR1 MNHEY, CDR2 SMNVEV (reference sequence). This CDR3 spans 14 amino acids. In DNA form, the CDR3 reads TGTGCCAGCAGTTTGCAGGGGGCAAATGAAAAACTGTTTTTT. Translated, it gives CASSLQGANEKLFF.

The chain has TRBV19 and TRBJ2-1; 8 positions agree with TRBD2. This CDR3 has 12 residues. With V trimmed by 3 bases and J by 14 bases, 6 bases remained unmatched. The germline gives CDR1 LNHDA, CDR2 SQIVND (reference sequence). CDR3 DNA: TGTGCCAGTAGTATTAAGGCCGGGAGGGAGTTCTTC. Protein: CASSIKAGREFF.

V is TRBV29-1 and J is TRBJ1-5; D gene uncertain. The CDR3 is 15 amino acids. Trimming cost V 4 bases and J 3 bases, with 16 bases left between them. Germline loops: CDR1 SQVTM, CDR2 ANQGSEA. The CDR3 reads CSVVPGRPNNQPQHF. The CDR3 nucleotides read TGCAGCGTTGTCCCCGGGAGGCCAAACAATCAGCCCCAGCATTTT.

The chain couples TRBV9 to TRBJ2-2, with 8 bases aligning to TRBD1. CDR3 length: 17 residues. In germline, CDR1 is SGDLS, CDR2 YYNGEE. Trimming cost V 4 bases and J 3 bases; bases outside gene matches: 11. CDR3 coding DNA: TGTGCCAGCAGCTCCATTCGACAGGGGTCGGACACCGGGGAGCTGTTTTTT. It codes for CASSSIRQGSDTGELFF.

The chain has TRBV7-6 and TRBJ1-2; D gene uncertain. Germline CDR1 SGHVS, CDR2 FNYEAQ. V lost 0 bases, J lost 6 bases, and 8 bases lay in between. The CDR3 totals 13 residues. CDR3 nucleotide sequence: TGTGCCAGCAGCTTAGCGCTCGAGGATGGCTACACCTTC. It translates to CASSLALEDGYTF.

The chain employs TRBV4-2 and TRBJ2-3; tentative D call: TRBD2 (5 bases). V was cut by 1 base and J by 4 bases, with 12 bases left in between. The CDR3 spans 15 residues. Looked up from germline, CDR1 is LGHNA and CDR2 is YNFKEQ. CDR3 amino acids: CASSQAGSEPDTQYF. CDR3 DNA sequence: TGTGCCAGCAGCCAAGCGGGGAGTGAGCCAGATACGCAGTATTTT.

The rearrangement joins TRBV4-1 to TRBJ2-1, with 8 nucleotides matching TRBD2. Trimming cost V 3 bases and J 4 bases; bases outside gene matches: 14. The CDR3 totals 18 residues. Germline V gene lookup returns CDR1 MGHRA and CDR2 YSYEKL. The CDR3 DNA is TGCGCCAGCAGCCAGGGGGCGGCTCGGGGGGGTACTTACAATGAGCAGTTCTTC. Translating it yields CASSQGAARGGTYNEQFF.

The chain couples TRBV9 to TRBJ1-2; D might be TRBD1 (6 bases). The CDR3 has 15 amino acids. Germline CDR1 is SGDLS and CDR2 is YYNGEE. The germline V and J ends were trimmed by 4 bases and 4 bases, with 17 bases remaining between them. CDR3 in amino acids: CASSPYLQGTYGYTF. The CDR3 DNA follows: TGTGCCAGCAGCCCCTACCTTCAGGGGACCTATGGCTACACCTTC.

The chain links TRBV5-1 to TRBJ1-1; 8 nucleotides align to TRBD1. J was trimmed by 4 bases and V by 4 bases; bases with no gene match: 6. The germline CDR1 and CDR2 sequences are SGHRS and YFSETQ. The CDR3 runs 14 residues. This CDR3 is CASSRDRLSTEAFF. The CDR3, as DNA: TGCGCCAGCAGCAGGGACAGGCTCAGCACTGAAGCTTTCTTT.